The 3 T cell receptor beta chains presented below share a single source sample, sequenced in a study of T cell changes during pregnancy in multiple sclerosis. Sequencing was performed with immunoSEQ multiplex PCR; in TCRdb, only in-frame clones are kept and a portion is missing. In the table there are 35,000 or so clones, more than 75% of which are singletons. This specimen consisted of peripheral blood, obtained in the second trimester of pregnancy. These TCRs come from a female donor in good health, enrolled as a control in a pregnancy study.

The chain recombines TRBV5-1 with TRBJ1-1; D remains ambiguous. The V gene lost 1 base and the J gene lost 4 bases, with 17 bases spanning the gap. This CDR3 is 16 amino acids long. CDR1 and CDR2 (germline): SGHRS, YFSETQ. The DNA of the CDR3 is TGCGCCAGCAGCTTGCGGCCTCTTGACGGACTCACTGAAGCTTTCTTT. Translation: CASSLRPLDGLTEAFF.

The chain has TRBV6-1 and TRBJ1-2; D might be TRBD1 (6 bases). The CDR3 extends over 15 amino acids. Per germline, CDR1 MNHNS and CDR2 SASEGT. Trimming took 2 bases from V and 4 from J, leaving 14 bases between them. CDR3 in DNA: TGTGCCAGCAGTGAAAGGGGGATCGCGTCCTATGGCTACACCTTC. This translates into CASSERGIASYGYTF.

The chain joins TRBV7-3 to TRBJ2-1, with TRBD2 matching 9 bases. The CDR3 consists of 18 residues. Trimming took 5 bases from V and 0 from J; bases not matched to a gene: 11. Germline CDR1 SGHTA, CDR2 FQGTGA. CDR3 sequence reads: CASSPPGLAMSSYNEQFF. CDR3 in DNA: TGTGCCAGCAGCCCTCCGGGACTAGCTATGAGCTCCTACAATGAGCAGTTCTTC.